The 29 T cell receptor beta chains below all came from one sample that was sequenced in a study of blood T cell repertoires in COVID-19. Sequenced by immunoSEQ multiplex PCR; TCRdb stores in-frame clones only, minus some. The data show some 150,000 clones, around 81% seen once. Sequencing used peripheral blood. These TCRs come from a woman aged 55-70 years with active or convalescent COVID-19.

The CDR3 protein is CSAALRDRGYGYTF. CDR3 coding DNA: TGCAGCGCCGCCCTTCGGGACAGGGGGTATGGCTACACCTTC. V usage is TRBV29-1 and J usage is TRBJ1-2; 11 nucleotides agree with TRBD1. The J segment lost 5 bases and the V segment lost 7 bases, leaving 9 bases of the junction unmatched. CDR3 length: 14 residues. Germline CDR1 reads SQVTM; CDR2 reads ANQGSEA. Looking up the rest from reference TRBV29-1 and TRBJ1-2 gives the full variable domain: SAVISQKPSRDICQRGTSLTIQCQVDSQVTMMFWYRQQPGQSLTLIATANQGSEATYESGFVIDKFPISRPNLTFSTLTVSNMSPEDSSIYLCSAALRDRGYGYTFGSGTRLTVV.

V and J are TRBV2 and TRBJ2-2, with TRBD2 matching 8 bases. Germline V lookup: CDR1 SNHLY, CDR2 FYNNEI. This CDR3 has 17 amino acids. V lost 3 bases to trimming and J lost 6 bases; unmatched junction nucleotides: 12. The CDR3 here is CASSEGARGGFAGELFF. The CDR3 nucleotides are TGTGCCAGCAGTGAGGGAGCCCGGGGGGGCTTTGCCGGGGAGCTGTTTTTT.

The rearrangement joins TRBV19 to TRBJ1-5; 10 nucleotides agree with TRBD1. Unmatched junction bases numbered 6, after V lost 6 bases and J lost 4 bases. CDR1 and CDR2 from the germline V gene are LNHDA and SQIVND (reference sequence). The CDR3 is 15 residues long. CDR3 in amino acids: CASRTTGGRNQPQHF. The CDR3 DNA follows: TGTGCCAGTAGAACGACAGGGGGCAGGAATCAGCCCCAGCATTTT. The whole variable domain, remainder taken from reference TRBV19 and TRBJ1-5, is DGGITQSPKYLFRKEGQNVTLSCEQNLNHDAMYWYRQDPGQGLRLIYYSQIVNDFQKGDIAEGYSVSREKKESFPLTVTSAQKNPTAFYLCASRTTGGRNQPQHFGDGTRLSIL.

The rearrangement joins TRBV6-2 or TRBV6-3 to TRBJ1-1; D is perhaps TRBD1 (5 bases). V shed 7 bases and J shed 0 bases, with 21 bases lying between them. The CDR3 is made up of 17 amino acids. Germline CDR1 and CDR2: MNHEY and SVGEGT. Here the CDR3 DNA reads TGTGCCAGCACCCCTAAGTCTCGGGGGAAGGTGAACACTGAAGCTTTCTTT. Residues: CASTPKSRGKVNTEAFF.

CDR3: CASSYPGLAGFTDTQYF. The DNA for the CDR3 is TGCGCCAGCAGTTATCCGGGACTAGCGGGTTTCACAGATACGCAGTATTTT. This chain joins TRBV5-1 and TRBJ2-3; 12 bases are a match to TRBD2. The CDR3 is 17 amino acids. J gave up 2 bases and V 5 bases, and 9 bases lay outside the gene matches. Germline CDR1 reads SGHRS; CDR2 reads YFSETQ. Looking up the rest from reference TRBV5-1 and TRBJ2-3 gives the full variable domain: KAGVTQTPRYLIKTRGQQVTLSCSPISGHRSVSWYQQTPGQGLQFLFEYFSETQRNKGNFPGRFSGRQFSNSRSEMNVSTLELGDSALYLCASSYPGLAGFTDTQYFGPGTRLTVL.

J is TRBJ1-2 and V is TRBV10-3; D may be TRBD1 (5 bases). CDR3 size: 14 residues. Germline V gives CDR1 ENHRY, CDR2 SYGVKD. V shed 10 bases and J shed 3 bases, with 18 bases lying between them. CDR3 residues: CATRAGDGDYGYTF. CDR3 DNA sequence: TGTGCCACTCGCGCGGGGGACGGTGACTATGGCTACACCTTC.

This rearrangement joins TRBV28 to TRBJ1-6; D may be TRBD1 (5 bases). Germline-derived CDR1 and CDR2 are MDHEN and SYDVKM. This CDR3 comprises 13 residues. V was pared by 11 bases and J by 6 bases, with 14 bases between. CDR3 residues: CAWQRGINSPLHF. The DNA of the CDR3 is TGTGCCTGGCAGCGGGGCATTAATTCACCCCTCCACTTT.

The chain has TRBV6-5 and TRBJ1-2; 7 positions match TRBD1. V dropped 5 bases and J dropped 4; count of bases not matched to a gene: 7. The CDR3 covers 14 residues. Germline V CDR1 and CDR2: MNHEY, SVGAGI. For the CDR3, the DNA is TGTGCCAGCAGTCCGGGACAGATCTCCTATGGCTACACCTTC. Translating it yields CASSPGQISYGYTF.

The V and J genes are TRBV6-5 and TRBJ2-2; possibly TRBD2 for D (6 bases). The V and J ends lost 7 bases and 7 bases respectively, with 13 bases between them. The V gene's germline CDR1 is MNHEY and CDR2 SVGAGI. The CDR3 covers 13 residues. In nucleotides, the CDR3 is TGTGCCAGCAACCGGGACTCCAACGGGGAGCTGTTTTTT. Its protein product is CASNRDSNGELFF.

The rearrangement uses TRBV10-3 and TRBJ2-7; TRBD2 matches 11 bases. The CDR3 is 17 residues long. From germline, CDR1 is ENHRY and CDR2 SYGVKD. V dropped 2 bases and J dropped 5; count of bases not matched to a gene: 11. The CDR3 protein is CAISEAGTSGGGHEQYV. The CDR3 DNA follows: TGTGCCATCAGTGAGGCTGGGACTAGCGGAGGAGGGCACGAGCAGTACGTC.

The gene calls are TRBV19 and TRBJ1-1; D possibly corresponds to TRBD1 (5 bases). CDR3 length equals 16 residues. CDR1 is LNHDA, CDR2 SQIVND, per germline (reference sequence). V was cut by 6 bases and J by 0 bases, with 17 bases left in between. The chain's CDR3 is CASRPLNRLMNTEAFF. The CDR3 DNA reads TGTGCCAGTAGACCGCTGAACAGGCTTATGAACACTGAAGCTTTCTTT.

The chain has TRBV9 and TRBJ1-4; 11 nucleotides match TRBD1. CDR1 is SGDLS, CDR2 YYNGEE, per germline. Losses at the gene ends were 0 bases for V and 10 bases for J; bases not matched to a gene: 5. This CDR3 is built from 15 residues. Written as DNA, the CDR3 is TGTGCCAGCAGCGTAGTCGGGACAGGGGGGAGAAAACTGTTTTTT. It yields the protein CASSVVGTGGRKLFF.

The CDR3 DNA reads TGTGCCAGCAGTTCTAGGTTTTCACCCCTCCACTTT. Encoded protein: CASSSRFSPLHF. The chain links TRBV28 to TRBJ1-6; D unresolved. Looked up from germline, CDR1 is MDHEN and CDR2 is SYDVKM. The V and J ends lost 4 bases and 9 bases respectively, with 7 bases between them. The CDR3 covers 12 residues.

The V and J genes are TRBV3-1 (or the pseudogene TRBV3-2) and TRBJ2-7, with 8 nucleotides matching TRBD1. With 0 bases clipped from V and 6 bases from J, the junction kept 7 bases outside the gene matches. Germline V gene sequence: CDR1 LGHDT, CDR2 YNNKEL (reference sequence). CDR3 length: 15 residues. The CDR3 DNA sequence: TGTGCCAGCAGCCAAGATTCGACAGGGGAAAGCGAGCAGTACGTC. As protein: CASSQDSTGESEQYV.

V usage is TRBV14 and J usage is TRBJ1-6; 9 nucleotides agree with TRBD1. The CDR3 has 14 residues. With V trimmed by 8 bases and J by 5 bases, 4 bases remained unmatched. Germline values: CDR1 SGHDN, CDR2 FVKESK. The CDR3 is CASGTGFDNSPLHF. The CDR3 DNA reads TGTGCCAGCGGGACAGGGTTCGATAATTCACCCCTCCACTTT.

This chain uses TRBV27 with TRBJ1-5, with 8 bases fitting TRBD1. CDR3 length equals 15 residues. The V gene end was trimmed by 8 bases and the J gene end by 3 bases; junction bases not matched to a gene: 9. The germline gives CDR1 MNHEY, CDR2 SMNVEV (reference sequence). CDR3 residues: CASRTGQALNQPQHF. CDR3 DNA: TGTGCCAGCCGGACGGGACAGGCCCTCAATCAGCCCCAGCATTTT.

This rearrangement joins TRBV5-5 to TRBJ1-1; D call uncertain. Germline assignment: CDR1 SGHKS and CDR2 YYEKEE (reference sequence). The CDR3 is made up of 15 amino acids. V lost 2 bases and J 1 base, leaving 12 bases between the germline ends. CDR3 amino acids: CASSLFVSGNTEAFF. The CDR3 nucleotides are TGTGCCAGCAGCTTATTTGTCTCAGGGAACACTGAAGCTTTCTTT.

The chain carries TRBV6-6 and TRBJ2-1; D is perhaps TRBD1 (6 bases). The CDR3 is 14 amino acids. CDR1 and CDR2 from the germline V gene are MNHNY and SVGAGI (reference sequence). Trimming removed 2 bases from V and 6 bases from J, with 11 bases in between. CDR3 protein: CASSYRDNINEQFF. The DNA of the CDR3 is TGTGCCAGCAGTTACCGGGACAACATCAATGAGCAGTTCTTC.

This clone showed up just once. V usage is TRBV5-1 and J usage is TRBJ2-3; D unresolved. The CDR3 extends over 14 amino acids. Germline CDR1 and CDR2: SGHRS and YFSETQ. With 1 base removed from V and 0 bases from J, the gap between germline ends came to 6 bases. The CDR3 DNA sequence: TGCGCCAGCAGCTTGCGGGTGAGCACAGATACGCAGTATTTT. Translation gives CASSLRVSTDTQYF.

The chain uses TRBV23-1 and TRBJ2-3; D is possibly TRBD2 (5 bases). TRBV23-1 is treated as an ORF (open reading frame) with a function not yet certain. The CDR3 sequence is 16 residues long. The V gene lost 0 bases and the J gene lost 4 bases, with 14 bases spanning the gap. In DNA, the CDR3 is TGCGCCAGCAGTCAATCCGGAGGTATGGGTGCAGATACGCAGTATTTT. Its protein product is CASSQSGGMGADTQYF.

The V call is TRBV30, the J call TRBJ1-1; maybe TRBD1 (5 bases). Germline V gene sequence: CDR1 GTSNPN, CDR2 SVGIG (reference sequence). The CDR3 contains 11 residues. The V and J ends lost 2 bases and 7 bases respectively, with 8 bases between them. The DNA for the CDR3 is TGTGCCTGGAGTTTAAGGGGTGAAGCTTTCTTT. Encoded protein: CAWSLRGEAFF.

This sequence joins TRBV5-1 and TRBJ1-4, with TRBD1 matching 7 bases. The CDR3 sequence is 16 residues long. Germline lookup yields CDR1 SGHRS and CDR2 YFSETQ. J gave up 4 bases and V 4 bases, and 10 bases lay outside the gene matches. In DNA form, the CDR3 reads TGCGCCAGCAGCCCAAACACGGGACAGCTTAATGAAAAACTGTTTTTT. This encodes CASSPNTGQLNEKLFF.

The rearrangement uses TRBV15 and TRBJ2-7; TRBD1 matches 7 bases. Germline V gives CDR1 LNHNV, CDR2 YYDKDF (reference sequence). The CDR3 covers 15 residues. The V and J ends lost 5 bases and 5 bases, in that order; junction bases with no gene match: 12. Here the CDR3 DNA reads TGTGCCACCAGCCTTACACCGGGACAGCTAAACGAGCAGTACTTC. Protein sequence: CATSLTPGQLNEQYF.

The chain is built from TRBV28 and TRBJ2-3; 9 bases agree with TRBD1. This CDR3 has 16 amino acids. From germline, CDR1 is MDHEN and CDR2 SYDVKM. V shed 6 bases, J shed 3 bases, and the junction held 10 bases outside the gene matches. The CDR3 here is CASREPRGQGTDTQYF. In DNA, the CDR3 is TGTGCCAGCAGGGAGCCTAGGGGACAGGGAACAGATACGCAGTATTTT.

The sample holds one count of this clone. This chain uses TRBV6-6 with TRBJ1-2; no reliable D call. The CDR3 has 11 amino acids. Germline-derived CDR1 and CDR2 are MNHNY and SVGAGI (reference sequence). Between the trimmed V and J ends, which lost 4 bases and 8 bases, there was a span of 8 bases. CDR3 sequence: CASSSPPGYTF. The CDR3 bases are TGTGCCAGCAGTTCTCCTCCCGGCTACACCTTC.

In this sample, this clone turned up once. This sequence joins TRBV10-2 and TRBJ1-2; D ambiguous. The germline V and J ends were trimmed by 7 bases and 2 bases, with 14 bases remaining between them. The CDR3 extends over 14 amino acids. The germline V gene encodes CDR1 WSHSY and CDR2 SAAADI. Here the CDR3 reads CASTAVMTNYGYTF. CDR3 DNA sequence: TGCGCCAGCACCGCGGTCATGACGAACTATGGCTACACCTTC.

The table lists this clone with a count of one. The CDR3 sequence is CASSRQGRDQPQHF. CDR3 coding DNA: TGTGCCAGCTCACGCCAGGGGCGGGATCAGCCCCAGCATTTT. The rearrangement uses TRBV18 and TRBJ1-5; a weak D match, TRBD1 (6 bases). The length of the CDR3 is 14 residues. Germline CDR1 reads KGHSH; CDR2 reads LQKENI. Trimming cost V 4 bases and J 5 bases, with 12 bases left between them.

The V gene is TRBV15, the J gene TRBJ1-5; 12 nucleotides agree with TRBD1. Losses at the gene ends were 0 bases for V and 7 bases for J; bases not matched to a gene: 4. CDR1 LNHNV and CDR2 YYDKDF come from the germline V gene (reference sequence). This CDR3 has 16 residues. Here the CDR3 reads CATSRDRGTGGQPQHF. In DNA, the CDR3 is TGTGCCACCAGCAGAGATAGAGGGACAGGGGGCCAGCCCCAGCATTTT. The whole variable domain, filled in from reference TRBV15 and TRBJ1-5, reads DAMVIQNPRYQVTQFGKPVTLSCSQTLNHNVMYWYQQKSSQAPKLLFHYYDKDFNNEADTPDNFQSRRPNTSFCFLDIRSPGLGDTAMYLCATSRDRGTGGQPQHFGDGTRLSIL.

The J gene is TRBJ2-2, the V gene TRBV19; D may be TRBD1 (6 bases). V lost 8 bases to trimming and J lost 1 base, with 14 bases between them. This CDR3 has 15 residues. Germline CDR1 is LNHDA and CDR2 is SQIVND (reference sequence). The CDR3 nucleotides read TGTGCCAGTCGATTACAGGGCCTGAACACCGGGGAGCTGTTTTTT. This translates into CASRLQGLNTGELFF.